This T cell receptor (beta chain) was obtained from a study of regulatory T cells in long-lasting Graves disease. Trimming at V came to 4 bases and at J to 4 bases, leaving 10 bases not matched to a gene. This CDR3 spans 15 amino acids. Per the germline V gene, CDR1 is MNHGY and CDR2 is SVAAGI. As for time point: newly diagnosed GD, antithyroid drugs for less than 3 months. Construction of the TCR library relied on RNA isolated from PBMCs. Libraries of TCR beta came from iRepertoire HTBI primers plus Arm-PCR of CDR3 regions. TCRdb re-analysed the multiplex PCR reads in MiXCR, keeping a single row per CDR3 protein. The sample shows 380,000 or so distinct CDR3 sequences, about 16% of them seen only once. This clonotype was observed at least ten times. The data also belong to a second study, concerning T cells in Graves' hyperthyroidism and ophthalmopathy. That work contributes: An initial round of RT-PCR targeting the TCR CDR3 relied on the HTBI primer set.

The TCR comes from a woman between 18 and 29 years old with Graves disease. The material sequenced was peripheral blood mononuclear cells (PBMCs), taken at new diagnosis, from a patient treated with antithyroid drugs. The chain carries TRBV6-9 and TRBJ2-7; the match to TRBD1 covers 7 bases. CDR3 sequence reads: CASSFTPGQKYEQYF. The DNA for the CDR3 is TGTGCCAGCAGTTTCACACCGGGACAGAAATACGAGCAGTACTTC.